This is a list of T cell receptor beta chains from one sample in a study of T cell changes during pregnancy in multiple sclerosis. This table comes from immunoSEQ multiplex PCR, and its TCRdb copy is limited to in-frame clones, with some not included. The table records around 40,000 clones, 90% to 95% of them present only once. The starting material was CD4+ T cells from peripheral blood mononuclear cells, obtained in the second trimester of pregnancy. Every receptor here comes from a female donor with multiple sclerosis, enrolled in a pregnancy study. The CDR3 runs from the conserved cysteine through the conserved F or W. The D gene is left open where the match is weak. Expanded clones get a size class; other rows say once, few or many, or leave the size out.

size: -
J: TRBJ1-1
V: TRBV30
D: -
CDR3: CAWSVPQTLSVTEAFF
DNA: TGTGCCTGGAGTGTACCCCAGACTCTTTCGGTCACTGAAGCTTTCTTT

size: -
J: TRBJ2-2
V: TRBV6-5
D: TRBD1
CDR3: CASSIGQVDTGELFF
DNA: TGTGCCAGCAGTATAGGACAGGTCGACACCGGGGAGCTGTTTTTT

size: few
J: TRBJ2-3
V: TRBV6-1
D: -
CDR3: CASSGMAASTDTQYF
DNA: TGTGCCAGCAGCGGGATGGCGGCGAGCACAGATACGCAGTATTTT

size: -
J: TRBJ1-2
V: TRBV6-5
D: TRBD1
CDR3: CASSQQGGYGYTF
DNA: TGTGCCAGCAGTCAACAGGGGGGATATGGCTACACCTTC

size: -
J: TRBJ2-2
V: TRBV5-1
D: -
CDR3: CASSLAEGGTGELFF
DNA: TGCGCCAGCAGCTTGGCCGAGGGAGGCACCGGGGAGCTGTTTTTT

size: once
J: TRBJ2-7
V: TRBV6-6
D: -
CDR3: CASSYPGGKLIYEQYF
DNA: TGTGCCAGCAGTTACCCTGGGGGCAAACTGATATACGAGCAGTACTTC

size: -
J: TRBJ2-7
V: TRBV7-8
D: TRBD1
CDR3: CASSPLRGRDEQYF
DNA: TGTGCCAGCAGCCCACTCAGGGGGCGCGACGAGCAGTACTTC

size: once
J: TRBJ1-1
V: TRBV6-5
D: TRBD1
CDR3: CASSPQQGARTEAFF
DNA: TGTGCCAGCAGTCCACAACAGGGGGCAAGGACTGAAGCTTTCTTT

size: -
J: TRBJ2-2
V: TRBV30
D: -
CDR3: CAWSGGRNRGTGELFF
DNA: TGTGCCTGGAGTGGGGGGAGGAACAGAGGCACCGGGGAGCTGTTTTTT

size: -
J: TRBJ2-2
V: TRBV6-5
D: -
CDR3: CASRRLQGQAGELFF
DNA: TGTGCCAGCAGGCGCCTGCAGGGTCAAGCCGGGGAGCTGTTTTTT

size: few
J: TRBJ1-6
V: TRBV19
D: TRBD1
CDR3: CASSIAPGQGPSPLHF
DNA: TGTGCCAGTAGTATAGCGCCGGGACAGGGCCCTTCACCCCTCCACTTT

size: -
J: TRBJ2-1
V: TRBV9
D: TRBD2
CDR3: CASSVGPGTSGGNSYNEQFF
DNA: TGTGCCAGCAGCGTGGGTCCCGGGACTAGCGGGGGGAACTCCTACAATGAGCAGTTCTTC

size: -
J: TRBJ2-3
V: TRBV30
D: TRBD2
CDR3: CAWGRETQYF
DNA: TGTGCCTGGGGGAGGGAAACGCAGTATTTT

size: -
J: TRBJ2-7
V: TRBV6-5
D: -
CDR3: CASSYAGGSSYEQYF
DNA: TGTGCCAGCAGTTACGCGGGCGGAAGCTCCTACGAGCAGTACTTC

size: -
J: TRBJ1-2
V: TRBV5-1
D: TRBD1
CDR3: CASSLDGDSIYGYTF
DNA: TGCGCCAGCAGCTTGGACGGGGACAGCATCTATGGCTACACCTTC

size: -
J: TRBJ2-2
V: TRBV4-1
D: -
CDR3: CASSHERDFNTGELFF
DNA: TGCGCCAGCAGCCATGAACGGGACTTCAACACCGGGGAGCTGTTTTTT

size: -
J: TRBJ1-5
V: TRBV7-2
D: TRBD1
CDR3: CASSLYRGSQPQHF
DNA: TGTGCCAGCAGCTTATACAGGGGCAGTCAGCCCCAGCATTTT

size: once
J: TRBJ1-4
V: TRBV6-6
D: TRBD1
CDR3: CASSFGTGGNEKLFF
DNA: TGTGCCAGCAGTTTTGGGACAGGGGGGAATGAAAAACTGTTTTTT

size: once
J: TRBJ1-3
V: TRBV7-9
D: -
CDR3: CASSSLGSAGNTIYF
DNA: TGTGCCAGCAGCTCCCTAGGATCCGCTGGAAACACCATATATTTT

size: -
J: TRBJ2-7
V: TRBV14
D: TRBD1
CDR3: CASSPTGLLSEQYF
DNA: TGTGCCAGCAGCCCGACAGGGCTTCTCTCCGAGCAGTACTTC

size: -
J: TRBJ2-1
V: TRBV18
D: TRBD1
CDR3: CASSLGTVNEQFF
DNA: TGTGCCAGCTCATTGGGGACAGTCAATGAGCAGTTCTTC

size: -
J: TRBJ2-7
V: TRBV6-1
D: -
CDR3: CATKVRQGLYEQYF
DNA: TGTGCCACCAAGGTGAGGCAGGGGCTGTACGAGCAGTACTTC

size: -
J: TRBJ1-1
V: TRBV5-4
D: -
CDR3: CASRLRDTEAFF
DNA: TGTGCCAGCAGACTTCGGGACACTGAAGCTTTCTTT

size: -
J: TRBJ2-1
V: TRBV10-1
D: -
CDR3: CASSLAEYNEQFF
DNA: TGCGCCAGCAGTTTAGCGGAGTACAATGAGCAGTTCTTC

size: -
J: TRBJ2-3
V: TRBV5-1
D: TRBD1
CDR3: CASRLGTARDTQYF
DNA: TGCGCCAGCAGACTCGGGACAGCCAGAGATACGCAGTATTTT

size: few
J: TRBJ1-2
V: TRBV11-2
D: -
CDR3: CASSLAVQVCYTF
DNA: TGTGCCAGCAGCTTAGCCGTTCAGGTATGCTACACCTTC